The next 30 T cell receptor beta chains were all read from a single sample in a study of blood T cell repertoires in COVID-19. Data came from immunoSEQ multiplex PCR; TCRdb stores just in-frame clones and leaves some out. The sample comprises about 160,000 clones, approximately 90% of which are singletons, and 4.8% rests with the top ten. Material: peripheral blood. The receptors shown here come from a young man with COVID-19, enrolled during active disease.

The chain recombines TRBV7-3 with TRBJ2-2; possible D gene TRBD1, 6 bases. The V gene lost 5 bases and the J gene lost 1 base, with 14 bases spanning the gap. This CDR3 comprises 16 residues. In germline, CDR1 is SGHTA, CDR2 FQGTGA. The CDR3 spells CASSHKLQGNTGELFF. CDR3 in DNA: TGTGCCAGCAGCCACAAGTTACAGGGGAACACCGGGGAGCTGTTTTTT.

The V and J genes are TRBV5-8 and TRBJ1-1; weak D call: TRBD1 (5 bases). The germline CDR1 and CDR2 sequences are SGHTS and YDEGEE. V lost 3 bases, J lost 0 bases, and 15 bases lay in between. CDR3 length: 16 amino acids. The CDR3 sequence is CASSSGGLRVNTEAFF. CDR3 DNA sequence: TGTGCCAGCAGCTCGGGCGGTCTCAGGGTGAACACTGAAGCTTTCTTT.

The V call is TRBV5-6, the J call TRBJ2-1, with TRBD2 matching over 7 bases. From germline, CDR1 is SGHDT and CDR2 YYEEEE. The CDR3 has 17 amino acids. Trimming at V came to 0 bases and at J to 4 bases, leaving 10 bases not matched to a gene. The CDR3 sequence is CASSLDRGRGLYNEQFF. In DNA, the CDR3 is TGTGCCAGCAGCTTGGATCGGGGGAGGGGTCTTTACAATGAGCAGTTCTTC.

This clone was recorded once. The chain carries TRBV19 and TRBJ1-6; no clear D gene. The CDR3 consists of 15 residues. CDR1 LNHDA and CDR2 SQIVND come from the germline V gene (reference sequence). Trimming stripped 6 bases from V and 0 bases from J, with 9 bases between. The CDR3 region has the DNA TGTGCCAGTAGCCTTCGGGACTCCTATAATTCACCCCTCCACTTT. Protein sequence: CASSLRDSYNSPLHF. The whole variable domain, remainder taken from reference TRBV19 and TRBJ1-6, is DGGITQSPKYLFRKEGQNVTLSCEQNLNHDAMYWYRQDPGQGLRLIYYSQIVNDFQKGDIAEGYSVSREKKESFPLTVTSAQKNPTAFYLCASSLRDSYNSPLHFGNGTRLTVT.

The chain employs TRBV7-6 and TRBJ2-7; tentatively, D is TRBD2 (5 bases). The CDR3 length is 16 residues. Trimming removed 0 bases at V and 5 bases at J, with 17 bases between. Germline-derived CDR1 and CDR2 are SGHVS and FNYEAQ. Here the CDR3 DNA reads TGTGCCAGCAGCTTAGCGGCGGGTTCTATCCTTGACGAGCAGTACTTC. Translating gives CASSLAAGSILDEQYF.

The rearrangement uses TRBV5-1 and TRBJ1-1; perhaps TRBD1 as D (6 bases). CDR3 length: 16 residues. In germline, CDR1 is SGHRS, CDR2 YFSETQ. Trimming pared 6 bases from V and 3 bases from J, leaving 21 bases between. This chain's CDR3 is CASNLLPTGRDTEAFF. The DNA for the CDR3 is TGCGCCAGCAATTTGCTCCCGACAGGTAGAGACACTGAAGCTTTCTTT. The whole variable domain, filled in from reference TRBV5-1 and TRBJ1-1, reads KAGVTQTPRYLIKTRGQQVTLSCSPISGHRSVSWYQQTPGQGLQFLFEYFSETQRNKGNFPGRFSGRQFSNSRSEMNVSTLELGDSALYLCASNLLPTGRDTEAFFGQGTRLTVV.

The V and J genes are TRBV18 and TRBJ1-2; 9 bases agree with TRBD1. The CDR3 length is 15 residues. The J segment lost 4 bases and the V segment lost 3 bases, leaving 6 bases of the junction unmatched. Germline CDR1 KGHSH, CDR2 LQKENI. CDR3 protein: CASSPGQGLIYGYTF. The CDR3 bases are TGTGCCAGCTCACCCGGACAGGGGCTGATCTATGGCTACACCTTC.

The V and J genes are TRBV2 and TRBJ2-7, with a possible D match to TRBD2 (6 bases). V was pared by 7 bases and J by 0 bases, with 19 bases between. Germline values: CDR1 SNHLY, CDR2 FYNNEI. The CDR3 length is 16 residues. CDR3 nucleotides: TGTGCCAGCACCCGAGGTTGGGCTAGCGACTCCTACGAGCAGTACTTC. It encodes CASTRGWASDSYEQYF.

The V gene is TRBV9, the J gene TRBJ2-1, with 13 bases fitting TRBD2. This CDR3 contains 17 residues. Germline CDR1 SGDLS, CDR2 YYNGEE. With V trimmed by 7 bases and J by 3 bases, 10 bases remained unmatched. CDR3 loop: CASVGLAGDKGYNEQFF. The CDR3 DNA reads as TGTGCCAGCGTAGGACTAGCGGGAGATAAGGGCTACAATGAGCAGTTCTTC.

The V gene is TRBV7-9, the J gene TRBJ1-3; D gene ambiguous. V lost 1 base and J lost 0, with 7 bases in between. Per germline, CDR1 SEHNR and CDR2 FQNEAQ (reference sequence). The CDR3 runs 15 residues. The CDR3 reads CASSLGTASGNTIYF. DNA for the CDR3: TGTGCCAGCAGCTTAGGAACAGCCTCTGGAAACACCATATATTTT. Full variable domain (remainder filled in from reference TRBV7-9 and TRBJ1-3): DTGVSQNPRHKITKRGQNVTFRCDPISEHNRLYWYRQTLGQGPEFLTYFQNEAQLEKSRLLSDRFSAERPKGSFSTLEIQRTEQGDSAMYLCASSLGTASGNTIYFGEGSWLTVV.

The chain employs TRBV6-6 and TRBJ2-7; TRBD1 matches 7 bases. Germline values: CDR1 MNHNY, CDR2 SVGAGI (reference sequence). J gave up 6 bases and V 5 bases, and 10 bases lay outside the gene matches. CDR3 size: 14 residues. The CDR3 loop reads CASSRDSLQPEQYF. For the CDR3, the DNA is TGTGCCAGCAGTCGGGACAGTTTACAGCCCGAGCAGTACTTC.

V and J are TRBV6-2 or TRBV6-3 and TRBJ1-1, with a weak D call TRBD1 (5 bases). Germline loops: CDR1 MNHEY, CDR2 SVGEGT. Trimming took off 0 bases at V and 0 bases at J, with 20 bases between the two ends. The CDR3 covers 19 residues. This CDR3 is CASSYSTGGVLYMNTEAFF. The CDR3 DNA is TGTGCCAGCAGTTACTCTACGGGGGGGGTCCTCTACATGAACACTGAAGCTTTCTTT.

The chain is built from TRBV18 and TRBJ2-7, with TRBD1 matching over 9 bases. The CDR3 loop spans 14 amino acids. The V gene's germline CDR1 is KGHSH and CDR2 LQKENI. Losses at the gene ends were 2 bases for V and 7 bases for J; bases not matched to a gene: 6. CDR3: CASSPYRGPLEQYF. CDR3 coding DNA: TGTGCCAGCTCACCATACAGGGGGCCCCTGGAGCAGTACTTC.

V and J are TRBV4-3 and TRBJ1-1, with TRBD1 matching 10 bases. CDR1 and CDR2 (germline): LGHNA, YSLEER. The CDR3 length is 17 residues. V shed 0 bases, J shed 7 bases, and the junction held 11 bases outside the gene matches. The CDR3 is CASSQDHGQGDFNEAFF. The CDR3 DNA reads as TGCGCCAGCAGCCAAGATCACGGACAGGGGGATTTTAATGAAGCTTTCTTT.

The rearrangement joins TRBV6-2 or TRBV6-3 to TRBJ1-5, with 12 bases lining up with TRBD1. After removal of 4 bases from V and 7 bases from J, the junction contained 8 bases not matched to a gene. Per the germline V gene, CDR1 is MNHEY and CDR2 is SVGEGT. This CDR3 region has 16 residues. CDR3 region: CASSSPGQGAGQPQHF. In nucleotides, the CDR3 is TGTGCCAGCAGTTCTCCGGGACAGGGGGCGGGACAGCCCCAGCATTTT.

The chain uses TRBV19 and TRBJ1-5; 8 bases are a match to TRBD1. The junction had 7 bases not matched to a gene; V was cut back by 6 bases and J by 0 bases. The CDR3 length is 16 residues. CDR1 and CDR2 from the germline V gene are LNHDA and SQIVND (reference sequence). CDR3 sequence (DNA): TGTGCCAGTAGGATGGACAGGGATTATAGCAATCAGCCCCAGCATTTT. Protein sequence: CASRMDRDYSNQPQHF.

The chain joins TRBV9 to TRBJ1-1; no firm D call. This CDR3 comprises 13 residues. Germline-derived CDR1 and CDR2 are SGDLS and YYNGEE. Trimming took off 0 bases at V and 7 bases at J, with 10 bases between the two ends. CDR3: CASSVGWTNEAFF. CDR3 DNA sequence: TGTGCCAGCAGCGTAGGATGGACTAATGAAGCTTTCTTT.

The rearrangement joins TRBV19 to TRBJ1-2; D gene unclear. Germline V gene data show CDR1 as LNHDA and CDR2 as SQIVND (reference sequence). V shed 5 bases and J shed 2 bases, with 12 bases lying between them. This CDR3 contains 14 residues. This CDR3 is CASSDDFLNYGYTF. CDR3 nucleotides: TGTGCCAGTAGTGACGACTTCTTAAACTATGGCTACACCTTC.

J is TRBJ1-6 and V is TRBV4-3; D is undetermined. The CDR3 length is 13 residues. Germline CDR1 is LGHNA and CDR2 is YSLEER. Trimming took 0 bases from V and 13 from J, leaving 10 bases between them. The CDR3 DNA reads TGCGCCAGCAGCCAAGATGACACCTCGCCCCTCCACTTT. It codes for CASSQDDTSPLHF.

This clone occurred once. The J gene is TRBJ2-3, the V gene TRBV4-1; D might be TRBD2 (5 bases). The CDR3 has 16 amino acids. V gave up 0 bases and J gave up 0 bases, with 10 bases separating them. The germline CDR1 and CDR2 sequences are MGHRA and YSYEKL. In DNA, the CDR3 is TGCGCCAGCAGCCAAGAAGCTAGCCCTAGCACAGATACGCAGTATTTT. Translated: CASSQEASPSTDTQYF.

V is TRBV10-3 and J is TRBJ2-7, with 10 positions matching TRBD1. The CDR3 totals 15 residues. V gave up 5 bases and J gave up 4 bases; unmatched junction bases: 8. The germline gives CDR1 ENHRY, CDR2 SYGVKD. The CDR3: CAISNRDRGPYEQYF. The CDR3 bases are TGTGCCATCAGTAACCGGGACAGGGGCCCGTACGAGCAGTACTTC.

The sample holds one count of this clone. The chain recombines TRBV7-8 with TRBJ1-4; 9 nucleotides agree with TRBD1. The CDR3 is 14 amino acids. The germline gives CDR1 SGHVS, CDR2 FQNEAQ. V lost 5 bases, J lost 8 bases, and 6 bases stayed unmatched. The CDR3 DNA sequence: TGTGCCAGCAGCCCAGGACAGGGGTGGGAAAAACTGTTTTTT. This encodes CASSPGQGWEKLFF.

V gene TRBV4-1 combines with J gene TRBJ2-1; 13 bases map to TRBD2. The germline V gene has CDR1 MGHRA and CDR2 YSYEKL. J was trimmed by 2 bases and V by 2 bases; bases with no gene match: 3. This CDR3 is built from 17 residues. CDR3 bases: TGCGCCAGCAGCCAAATCGGACTAGCGGGGGCCTACAATGAGCAGTTCTTC. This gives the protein CASSQIGLAGAYNEQFF.

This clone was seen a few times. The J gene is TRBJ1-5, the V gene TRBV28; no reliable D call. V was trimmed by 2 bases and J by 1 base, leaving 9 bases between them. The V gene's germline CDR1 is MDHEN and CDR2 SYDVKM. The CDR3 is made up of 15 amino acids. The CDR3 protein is CASSLEGGSNQPQHF. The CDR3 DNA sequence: TGTGCCAGCAGTTTAGAGGGTGGGAGCAATCAGCCCCAGCATTTT.

CDR3 sequence reads: CASSDLYGQGEEKLFF. CDR3 in DNA: TGTGCCAGCAGTGACCTCTATGGACAGGGGGAGGAAAAACTGTTTTTT. J is TRBJ1-4 and V is TRBV2; 10 bases map to TRBD1. Germline-derived CDR1 and CDR2 are SNHLY and FYNNEI. Unmatched junction bases numbered 9, after V lost 3 bases and J lost 8 bases. The CDR3 is 16 amino acids. Combining the CDR3 with reference TRBV2 and TRBJ1-4 gives the whole variable domain EPEVTQTPSHQVTQMGQEVILRCVPISNHLYFYWYRQILGQKVEFLVSFYNNEISEKSEIFDDQFSVERPDGSNFTLKIRSTKLEDSAMYFCASSDLYGQGEEKLFFGSGTQLSVL.

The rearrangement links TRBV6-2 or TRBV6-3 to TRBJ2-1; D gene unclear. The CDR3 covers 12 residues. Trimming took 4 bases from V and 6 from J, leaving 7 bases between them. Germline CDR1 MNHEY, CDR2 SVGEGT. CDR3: CASSFPLNEQFF. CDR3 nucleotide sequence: TGTGCCAGCAGTTTCCCACTCAATGAGCAGTTCTTC.

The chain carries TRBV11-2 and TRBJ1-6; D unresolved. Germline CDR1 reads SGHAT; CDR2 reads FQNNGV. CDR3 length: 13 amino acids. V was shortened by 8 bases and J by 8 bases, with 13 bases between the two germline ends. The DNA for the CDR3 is TGTGCCAGCCTAGAGAATTTTGATTCACCCCTCCACTTT. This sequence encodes CASLENFDSPLHF.

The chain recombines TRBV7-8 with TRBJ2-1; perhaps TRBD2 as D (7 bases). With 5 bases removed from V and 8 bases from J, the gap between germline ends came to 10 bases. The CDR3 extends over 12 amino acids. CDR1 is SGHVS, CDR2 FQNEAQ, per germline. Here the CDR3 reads CASSPGGDEQFF. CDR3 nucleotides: TGTGCCAGCAGCCCGGGGGGCGATGAGCAGTTCTTC.

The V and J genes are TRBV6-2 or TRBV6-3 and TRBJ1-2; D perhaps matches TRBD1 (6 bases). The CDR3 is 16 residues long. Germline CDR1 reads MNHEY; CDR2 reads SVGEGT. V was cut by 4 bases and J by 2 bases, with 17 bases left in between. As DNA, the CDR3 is TGTGCCAGCAGTTCGCCCGGGGTCACAGGGAACTATGGCTACACCTTC. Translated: CASSSPGVTGNYGYTF.

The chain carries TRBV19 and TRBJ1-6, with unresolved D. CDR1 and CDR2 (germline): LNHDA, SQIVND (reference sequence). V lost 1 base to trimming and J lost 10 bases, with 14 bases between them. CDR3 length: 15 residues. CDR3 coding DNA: TGTGCCAGTAGTATAGTCTCAGGTCCGTTGTCACCCCTCCACTTT. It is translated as CASSIVSGPLSPLHF.